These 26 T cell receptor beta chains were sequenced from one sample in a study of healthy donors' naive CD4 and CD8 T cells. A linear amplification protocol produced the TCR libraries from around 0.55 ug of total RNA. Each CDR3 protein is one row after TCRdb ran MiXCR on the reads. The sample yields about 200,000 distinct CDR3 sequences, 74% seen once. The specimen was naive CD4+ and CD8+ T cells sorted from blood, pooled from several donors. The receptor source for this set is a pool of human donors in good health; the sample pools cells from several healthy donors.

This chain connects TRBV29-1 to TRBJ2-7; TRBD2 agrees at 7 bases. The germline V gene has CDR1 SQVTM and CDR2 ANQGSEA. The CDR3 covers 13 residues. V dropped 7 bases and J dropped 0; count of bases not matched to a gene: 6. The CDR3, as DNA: TGCAGCGCTAAGGGAGGGCTCTCCTACGAGCAGTACTTC. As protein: CSAKGGLSYEQYF.

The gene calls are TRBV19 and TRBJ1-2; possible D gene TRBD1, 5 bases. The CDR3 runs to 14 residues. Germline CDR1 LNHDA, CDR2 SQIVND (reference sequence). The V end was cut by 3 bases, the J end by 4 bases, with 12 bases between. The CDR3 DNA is TGTGCCAGTAGTATTTGGGGGGAATTCTATGGCTACACCTTC. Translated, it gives CASSIWGEFYGYTF.

The CDR3 DNA follows: TGCAGCGTTGCTAGCGGGGGATACAATGAGCAGTTCTTC. Translated: CSVASGGYNEQFF. The J gene is TRBJ2-1, the V gene TRBV29-1; 10 bases fit TRBD2. Germline-derived CDR1 and CDR2 are SQVTM and ANQGSEA. The CDR3 contains 13 residues. V dropped 4 bases and J dropped 4; count of bases not matched to a gene: 1.

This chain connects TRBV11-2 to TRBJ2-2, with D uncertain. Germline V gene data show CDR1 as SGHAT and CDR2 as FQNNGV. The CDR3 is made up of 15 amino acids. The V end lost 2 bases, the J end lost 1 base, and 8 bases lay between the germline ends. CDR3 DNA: TGTGCCAGCAGCTTATTTTCCAAGAACACCGGGGAGCTGTTTTTT. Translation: CASSLFSKNTGELFF.

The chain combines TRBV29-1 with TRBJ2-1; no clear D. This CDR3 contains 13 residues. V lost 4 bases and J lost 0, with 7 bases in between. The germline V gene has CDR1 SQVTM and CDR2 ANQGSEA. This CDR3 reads CSVASDSYNEQFF. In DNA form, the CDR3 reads TGCAGCGTTGCGTCAGACTCCTACAATGAGCAGTTCTTC.

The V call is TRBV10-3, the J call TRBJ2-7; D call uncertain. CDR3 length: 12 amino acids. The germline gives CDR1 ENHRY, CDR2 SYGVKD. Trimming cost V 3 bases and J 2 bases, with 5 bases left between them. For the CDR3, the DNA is TGTGCCATCAGTGAAGAGCCCTACGAGCAGTACTTC. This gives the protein CAISEEPYEQYF.

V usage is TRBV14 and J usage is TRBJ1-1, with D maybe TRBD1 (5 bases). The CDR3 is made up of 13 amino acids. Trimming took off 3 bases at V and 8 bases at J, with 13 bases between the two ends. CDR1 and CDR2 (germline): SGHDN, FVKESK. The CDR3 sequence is CASSQGGALEAFF. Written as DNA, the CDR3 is TGTGCCAGCAGCCAGGGGGGAGCCCTAGAAGCTTTCTTT.

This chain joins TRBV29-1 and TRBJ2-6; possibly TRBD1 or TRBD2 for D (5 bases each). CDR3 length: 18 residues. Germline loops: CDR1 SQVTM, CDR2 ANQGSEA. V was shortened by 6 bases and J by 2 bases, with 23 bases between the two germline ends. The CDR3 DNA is TGCAGCGTCCCCGTCCCTATTGGGGGTGGGACTGGGGCCAACGTCCTGACTTTC. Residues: CSVPVPIGGGTGANVLTF.

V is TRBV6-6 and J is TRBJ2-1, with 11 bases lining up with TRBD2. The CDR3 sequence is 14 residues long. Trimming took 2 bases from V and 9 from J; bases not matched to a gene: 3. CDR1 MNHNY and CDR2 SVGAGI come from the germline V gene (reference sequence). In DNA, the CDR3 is TGTGCCAGCAGTTACCTAGCGGGAGGTGGTGAGCAGTTCTTC. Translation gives CASSYLAGGGEQFF.

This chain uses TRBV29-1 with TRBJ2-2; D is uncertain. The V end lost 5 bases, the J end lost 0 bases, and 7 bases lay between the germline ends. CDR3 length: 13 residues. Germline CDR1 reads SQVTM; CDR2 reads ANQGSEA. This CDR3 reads CSVLAANTGELFF. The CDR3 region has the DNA TGCAGCGTTTTAGCAGCGAACACCGGGGAGCTGTTTTTT.

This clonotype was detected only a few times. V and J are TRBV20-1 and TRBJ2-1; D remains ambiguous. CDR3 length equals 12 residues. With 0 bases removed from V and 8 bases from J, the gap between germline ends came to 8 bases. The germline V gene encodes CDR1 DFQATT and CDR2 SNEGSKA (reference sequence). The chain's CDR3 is CSARELFYEQFF. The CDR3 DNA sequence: TGCAGTGCTAGAGAACTATTCTATGAGCAGTTCTTC.

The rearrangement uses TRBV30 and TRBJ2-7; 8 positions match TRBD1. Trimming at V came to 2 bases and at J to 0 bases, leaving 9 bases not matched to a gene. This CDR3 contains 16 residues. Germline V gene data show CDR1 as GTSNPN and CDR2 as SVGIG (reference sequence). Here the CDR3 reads CAWSKWTGKDSYEQYF. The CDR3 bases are TGTGCCTGGAGTAAATGGACAGGGAAGGACTCCTACGAGCAGTACTTC.

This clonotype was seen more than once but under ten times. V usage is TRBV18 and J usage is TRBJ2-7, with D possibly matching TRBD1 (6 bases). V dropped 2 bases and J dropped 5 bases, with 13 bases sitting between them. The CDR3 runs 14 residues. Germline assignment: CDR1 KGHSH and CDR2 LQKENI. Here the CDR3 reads CASSPSPPGDEQYF. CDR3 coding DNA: TGTGCCAGCTCACCATCCCCTCCAGGGGACGAGCAGTACTTC.

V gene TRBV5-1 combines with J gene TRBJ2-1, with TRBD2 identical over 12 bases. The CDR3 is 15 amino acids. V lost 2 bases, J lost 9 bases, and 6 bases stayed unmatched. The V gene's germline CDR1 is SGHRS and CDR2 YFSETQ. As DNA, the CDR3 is TGCGCCAGCAGCTTATTTCTAGCGGGAGGGGGTGAGCAGTTCTTC. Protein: CASSLFLAGGGEQFF.

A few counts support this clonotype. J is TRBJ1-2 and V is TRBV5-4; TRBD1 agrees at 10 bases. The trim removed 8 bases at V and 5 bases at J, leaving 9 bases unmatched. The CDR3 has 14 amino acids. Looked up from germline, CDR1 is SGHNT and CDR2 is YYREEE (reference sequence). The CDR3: CASSPTGGEYGYTF. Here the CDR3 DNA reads TGTGCCAGTAGTCCGACAGGGGGCGAGTATGGCTACACCTTC.

In DNA, the CDR3 is TGTGCCAGCAGCAAGACAGGGTCTGTCACTGAAGCTTTCTTT. Its protein is CASSKTGSVTEAFF. This chain joins TRBV6-5 and TRBJ1-1; 7 nucleotides match TRBD1. V lost 6 bases, J lost 4 bases, and 8 bases stayed unmatched. Germline lookup yields CDR1 MNHEY and CDR2 SVGAGI. The CDR3 covers 14 residues.

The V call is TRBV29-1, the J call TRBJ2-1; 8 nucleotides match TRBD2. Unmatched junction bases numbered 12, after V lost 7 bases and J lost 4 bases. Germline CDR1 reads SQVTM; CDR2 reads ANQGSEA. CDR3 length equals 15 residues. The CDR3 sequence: CSAPGLGVKYNEQFF. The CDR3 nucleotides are TGCAGCGCCCCGGGACTAGGGGTTAAATACAATGAGCAGTTCTTC.

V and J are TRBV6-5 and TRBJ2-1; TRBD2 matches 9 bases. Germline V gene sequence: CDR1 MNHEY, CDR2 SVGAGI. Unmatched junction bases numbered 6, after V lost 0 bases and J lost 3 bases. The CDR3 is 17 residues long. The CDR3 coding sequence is TGTGCCAGCAGTTACTCGGGACTAGCCTTCCACTACAATGAGCAGTTCTTC. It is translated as CASSYSGLAFHYNEQFF.

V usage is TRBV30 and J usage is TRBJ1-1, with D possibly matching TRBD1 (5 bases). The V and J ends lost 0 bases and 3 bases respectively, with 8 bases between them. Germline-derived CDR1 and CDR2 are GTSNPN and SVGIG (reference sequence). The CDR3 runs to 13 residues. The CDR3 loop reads CAWSVQGDTEAFF. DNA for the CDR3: TGTGCCTGGAGTGTACAAGGGGACACTGAAGCTTTCTTT.

The CDR3 is CASSGGLAGLRTDTQYF. The DNA of the CDR3 is TGTGCCAGCAGCGGGGGACTAGCGGGGCTAAGGACAGATACGCAGTATTTT. The chain couples TRBV2 to TRBJ2-3, with TRBD2 matching over 13 bases. The germline CDR1 and CDR2 sequences are SNHLY and FYNNEI. The junction had 9 bases not matched to a gene; V was cut back by 6 bases and J by 3 bases. CDR3 length equals 17 residues. Full variable domain (rest looked up from reference TRBV2 and TRBJ2-3): EPEVTQTPSHQVTQMGQEVILRCVPISNHLYFYWYRQILGQKVEFLVSFYNNEISEKSEIFDDQFSVERPDGSNFTLKIRSTKLEDSAMYFCASSGGLAGLRTDTQYFGPGTRLTVL.

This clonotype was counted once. The CDR3 sequence is CASSPRVRGTEAFF. CDR3 bases: TGTGCCAGCAGCCCGAGGGTCAGGGGCACTGAAGCTTTCTTT. V is TRBV6-1 and J is TRBJ1-1; D is perhaps TRBD1 (6 bases). Germline V CDR1 and CDR2: MNHNS, SASEGT. There are 14 residues in the CDR3. Deletions cut 6 bases from V and 4 bases from J, with 15 bases between.

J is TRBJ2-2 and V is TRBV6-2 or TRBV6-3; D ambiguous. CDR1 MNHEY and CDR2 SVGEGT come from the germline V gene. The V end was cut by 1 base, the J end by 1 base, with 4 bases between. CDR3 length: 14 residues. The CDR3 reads CASSYLRNTGELFF. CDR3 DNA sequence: TGTGCCAGCAGTTACTTGCGGAACACCGGGGAGCTGTTTTTT.

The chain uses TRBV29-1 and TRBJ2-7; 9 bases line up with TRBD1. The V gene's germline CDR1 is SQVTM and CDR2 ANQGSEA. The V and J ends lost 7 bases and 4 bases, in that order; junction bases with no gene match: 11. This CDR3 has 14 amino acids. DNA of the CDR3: TGCAGCGCAGTAAGGGGACAGGGAGTTTACGAGCAGTACTTC. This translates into CSAVRGQGVYEQYF.

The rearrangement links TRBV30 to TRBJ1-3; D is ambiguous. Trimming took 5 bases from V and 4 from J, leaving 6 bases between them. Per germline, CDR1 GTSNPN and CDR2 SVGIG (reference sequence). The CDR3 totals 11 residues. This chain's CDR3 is CAWGKGNTIYF. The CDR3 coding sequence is TGTGCCTGGGGTAAAGGAAACACCATATATTTT.

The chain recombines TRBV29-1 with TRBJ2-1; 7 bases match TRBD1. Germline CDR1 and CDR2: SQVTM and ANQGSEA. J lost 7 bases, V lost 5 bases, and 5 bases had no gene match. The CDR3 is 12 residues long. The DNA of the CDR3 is TGCAGCGTTATTGAGGGGGCTAATGAGCAGTTCTTC. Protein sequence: CSVIEGANEQFF.

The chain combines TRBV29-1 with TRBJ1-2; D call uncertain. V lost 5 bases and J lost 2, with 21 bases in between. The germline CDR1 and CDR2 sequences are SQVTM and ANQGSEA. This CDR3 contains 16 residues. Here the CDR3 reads CSVFAPHETRNYGYTF. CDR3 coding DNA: TGCAGCGTTTTCGCCCCCCACGAGACGAGAAACTATGGCTACACCTTC.